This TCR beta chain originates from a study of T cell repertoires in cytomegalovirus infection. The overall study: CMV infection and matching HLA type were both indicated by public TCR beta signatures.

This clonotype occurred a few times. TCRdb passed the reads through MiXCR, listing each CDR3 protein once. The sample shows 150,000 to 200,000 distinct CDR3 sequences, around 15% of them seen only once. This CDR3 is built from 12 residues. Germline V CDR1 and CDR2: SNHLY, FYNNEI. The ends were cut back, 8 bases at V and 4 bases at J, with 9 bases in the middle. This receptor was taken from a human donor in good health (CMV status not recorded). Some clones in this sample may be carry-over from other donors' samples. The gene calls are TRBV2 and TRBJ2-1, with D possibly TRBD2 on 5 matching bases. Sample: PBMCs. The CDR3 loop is CASVPGYNEQFF. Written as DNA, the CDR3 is TGTGCCAGCGTCCCGGGGTACAATGAGCAGTTCTTC.